The 21 T cell receptor beta chains reported below all come from one sample, sequenced in a study of siplizumab effects on memory and regulatory T cells. These receptors are not linked to any known antigen. Using immunoSEQ multiplex PCR, the repertoire was profiled, and TCRdb retains in-frame clones only, with some absent. Of approximately 20,000 clones listed, approximately 40% are singletons. Researchers maintained the mixed lymphocyte reaction cells in coculture at 37°C for over 5 days. The source material was CFSE-low (dividing) CD4+ T cells sorted from an allogeneic mixed lymphocyte reaction. These TCRs come from a human donor in good health; the cells came from an allogeneic mixed lymphocyte reaction. Some clones in this sample may be carry-over from other donors' samples.

The chain couples TRBV5-1 to TRBJ2-7, with D unclear. Germline lookup yields CDR1 SGHRS and CDR2 YFSETQ. The CDR3 sequence is 14 residues long. V lost 0 bases, J lost 4 bases, and 11 bases lay in between. CDR3 protein: CASSLGRLAYEQYF. The CDR3 bases are TGCGCCAGCAGCTTGGGCAGGTTGGCATACGAGCAGTACTTC.

Within the sample, this clone is medium-sized (0.01 to 0.1%). CDR3 sequence reads: CASSYGGGTDTQYF. CDR3 DNA: TGTGCCAGCAGTTACGGCGGGGGGACAGATACGCAGTATTTT. This chain joins TRBV6-5 and TRBJ2-3; 8 bases agree with TRBD2. Trimming removed 2 bases from V and 3 bases from J; junction bases left unmatched: 1. Germline V gives CDR1 MNHEY, CDR2 SVGAGI. The CDR3 sequence is 14 residues long.

This chain uses TRBV6-6 with TRBJ2-7; D possibly uses TRBD1 or TRBD2 (5 bases each). Germline V CDR1 and CDR2: MNHNY, SVGAGI (reference sequence). Trimming stripped 6 bases from V and 6 bases from J, with 21 bases between. This CDR3 has 15 residues. The CDR3 sequence: CASRPGAWLVFEQYF. The DNA for the CDR3 is TGTGCCAGCAGACCCGGGGCTTGGCTTGTGTTCGAGCAGTACTTC.

The chain carries TRBV7-9 and TRBJ2-7, with TRBD1 identical over 8 bases. The CDR3 has 15 amino acids. V gave up 1 base and J gave up 7 bases; unmatched junction bases: 9. CDR1 SEHNR and CDR2 FQNEAQ come from the germline V gene (reference sequence). CDR3 sequence reads: CASSLVGQGGFEQYF. The CDR3 nucleotides are TGTGCCAGCAGCTTAGTTGGACAGGGTGGATTTGAGCAGTACTTC.

The rearrangement uses TRBV6-1 and TRBJ1-6; D remains ambiguous. The CDR3 is 13 residues long. The V end was cut by 5 bases, the J end by 11 bases, with 13 bases between. From germline, CDR1 is MNHNS and CDR2 SASEGT. CDR3 sequence: CASSQEGLPPLHF. CDR3 nucleotides: TGTGCCAGCAGTCAAGAAGGGTTGCCACCCCTCCACTTT.

V gene TRBV29-1 combines with J gene TRBJ1-2; TRBD1 might be the D (6 bases). The CDR3 spans 11 residues. Trimming took 7 bases from V and 8 from J, leaving 14 bases between them. Germline V gene sequence: CDR1 SQVTM, CDR2 ANQGSEA. The CDR3 loop reads CSETGVGGYTF. In nucleotides, the CDR3 is TGCAGCGAGACAGGTGTCGGGGGCTACACCTTC.

The V and J genes are TRBV6-1 and TRBJ2-1; D is unclear. The germline V and J ends were trimmed by 7 bases and 5 bases, with 12 bases remaining between them. Germline values: CDR1 MNHNS, CDR2 SASEGT. The CDR3 loop spans 13 amino acids. Here the CDR3 DNA reads TGTGCCAGCACCAAGGCCGGTAACAATGAGCAGTTCTTC. It is translated as CASTKAGNNEQFF.

The table lists this clone with a count of one. This sequence joins TRBV7-9 and TRBJ1-1, with 8 bases lining up with TRBD1. Germline trimming cut 6 bases from V and 4 bases from J; bases unmatched to any gene: 10. Germline CDR1 SEHNR, CDR2 FQNEAQ (reference sequence). The CDR3 has 15 amino acids. The CDR3 loop is CASRPITGGITEAFF. CDR3 DNA sequence: TGTGCCAGCAGACCTATCACAGGGGGGATCACTGAAGCTTTCTTT.

V gene TRBV7-3 combines with J gene TRBJ2-7; D is perhaps TRBD2 (5 bases). The V gene lost 5 bases and the J gene lost 6 bases, with 17 bases spanning the gap. The CDR3 covers 14 residues. Germline assignment: CDR1 SGHTA and CDR2 FQGTGA. CDR3 DNA sequence: TGTGCCAGCAGCCCCCGCGGGTCCCTTTCCGAGCAGTACTTC. As protein: CASSPRGSLSEQYF.

This chain joins TRBV7-2 and TRBJ2-5, with D perhaps matching TRBD1 (5 bases). Per the germline V gene, CDR1 is SGHTA and CDR2 is FQGNSA. The V gene lost 0 bases and the J gene lost 5 bases, with 10 bases spanning the gap. The CDR3 length is 14 residues. DNA for the CDR3: TGTGCCAGCAGCTTAGCAGGGGCTGGGGAGACCCAGTACTTC. This gives the protein CASSLAGAGETQYF.

The CDR3 spells CASGTRTGTNEKLFF. The CDR3, as DNA: TGTGCCAGCGGCACCCGGACAGGCACTAATGAAAAACTGTTTTTT. The rearrangement links TRBV6-5 to TRBJ1-4; 7 bases line up with TRBD1. This CDR3 contains 15 residues. Germline lookup yields CDR1 MNHEY and CDR2 SVGAGI. V lost 8 bases, J lost 2 bases, and 8 bases stayed unmatched.

The gene calls are TRBV18 and TRBJ2-5; D is unresolved. This CDR3 has 13 residues. CDR1 and CDR2 (germline): KGHSH, LQKENI. Trimming took 3 bases from V and 5 from J, leaving 10 bases between them. The CDR3 DNA sequence: TGTGCCAGCTCACCCCTTGGTCGGGAGACCCAGTACTTC. Translated: CASSPLGRETQYF.

This clone has a handful of counts. The chain carries TRBV29-1 and TRBJ2-7; weak D call: TRBD1 (7 bases). The CDR3 is made up of 14 amino acids. Deletions cut 4 bases from V and 9 bases from J, with 22 bases between. Germline CDR1 and CDR2: SQVTM and ANQGSEA. The CDR3 loop reads CSVGGRGAIPAQYF. Here the CDR3 DNA reads TGCAGCGTTGGGGGCAGGGGGGCAATCCCAGCGCAGTACTTC.

The chain employs TRBV18 and TRBJ2-7; D is perhaps TRBD2 (5 bases). This CDR3 contains 13 residues. Germline V gene lookup returns CDR1 KGHSH and CDR2 LQKENI. With 10 bases removed from V and 6 bases from J, the gap between germline ends came to 19 bases. CDR3 nucleotide sequence: TGTGCCACCTCGGAGGTCCCTAGAGGCGAGCAGTACTTC. This codes for CATSEVPRGEQYF.

This rearrangement joins TRBV7-9 to TRBJ1-2; 7 bases are shared with TRBD1. The CDR3 is 14 amino acids. Trimming removed 5 bases from V and 6 bases from J; junction bases left unmatched: 9. The germline gives CDR1 SEHNR, CDR2 FQNEAQ (reference sequence). CDR3 nucleotide sequence: TGTGCCAGCAGCACCCCGGGACAGACCAATGGCTACACCTTC. Translation: CASSTPGQTNGYTF.

The rearrangement uses TRBV9 and TRBJ1-2; 7 bases match TRBD1. This CDR3 contains 14 residues. J lost 4 bases, V lost 4 bases, and 7 bases had no gene match. Germline assignment: CDR1 SGDLS and CDR2 YYNGEE. The CDR3: CASSPGQAVYGYTF. CDR3 in DNA: TGTGCCAGCAGCCCAGGACAGGCAGTCTATGGCTACACCTTC.

This clone has more than one count but fewer than ten. The gene calls are TRBV18 and TRBJ1-1; D gene uncertain. V shed 2 bases and J shed 6 bases, with 16 bases lying between them. Germline assignment: CDR1 KGHSH and CDR2 LQKENI. The CDR3 totals 15 residues. CDR3 sequence (DNA): TGTGCCAGCTCACCAGGGTTAGGAGTCCGGTCTGAAGCTTTCTTT. Translation: CASSPGLGVRSEAFF.

This rearrangement joins TRBV7-2 to TRBJ2-3; the D gene could be TRBD1 or TRBD2 (6 bases each). Trimming pared 5 bases from V and 2 bases from J, leaving 11 bases between. The CDR3 loop spans 14 amino acids. The V gene's germline CDR1 is SGHTA and CDR2 FQGNSA. The CDR3 DNA sequence: TGTGCCAGCAGCCCGGGGGCCTCCACAGATACGCAGTATTTT. Translation: CASSPGASTDTQYF.

This clone was found many times. The chain joins TRBV9 to TRBJ2-7; D ambiguous. V lost 0 bases to trimming and J lost 4 bases, with 11 bases between them. The CDR3 spans 14 residues. Germline V gene data show CDR1 as SGDLS and CDR2 as YYNGEE. In DNA, the CDR3 is TGTGCCAGCAGCGTAGGGCCCCTTGTTTACGAGCAGTACTTC. Translating it yields CASSVGPLVYEQYF.

This chain links TRBV11-3 with TRBJ2-7, with D maybe TRBD2 (5 bases). V was clipped by 3 bases and J by 5 bases, with 11 bases between them. Germline CDR1 SGHNT, CDR2 YENEEA. This CDR3 spans 13 amino acids. In nucleotides, the CDR3 is TGTGCCAGCAGCTTTGAGGGTTCCCACGAGCAGTACTTC. Its protein product is CASSFEGSHEQYF.

This sequence joins TRBV5-1 and TRBJ2-7; D not certain. Trimming pared 3 bases from V and 6 bases from J, leaving 16 bases between. The CDR3 sequence is 14 residues long. CDR1 SGHRS and CDR2 YFSETQ come from the germline V gene. CDR3 nucleotide sequence: TGCGCCAGCAGCTCCGGACCCGTTTCGGGCGAGCAGTACTTC. It yields the protein CASSSGPVSGEQYF.